These 11 T cell receptor beta chains share one sample of origin, sequenced in a study of CD8 T cells in Susac syndrome. RNA amounts of roughly 0.45 to 1 ug underwent reverse transcription with random hexamers. Each CDR3 protein is one row after TCRdb ran MiXCR on the immunoSEQ multiplex PCR reads. The repertoire includes 150,000 to 200,000 distinct CDR3 sequences, roughly 95% of them detected once, and about 0.095% sits in the top ten. Sequencing input: CD4+ T cells from PBMCs. The receptors here all came from a human donor with multiple sclerosis.

The chain combines TRBV10-3 with TRBJ1-3, with D unresolved. Trimming cost V 2 bases and J 7 bases, with 6 bases left between them. CDR3 length equals 12 residues. The germline CDR1 and CDR2 sequences are ENHRY and SYGVKD. For the CDR3, the DNA is TGTGCCATCAGTGAGAGAGGGAACACCATATATTTT. Its translation: CAISERGNTIYF.

V is TRBV6-2 or TRBV6-3 and J is TRBJ2-1, with 7 bases fitting TRBD1. CDR1 MNHEY and CDR2 SVGEGT come from the germline V gene. This CDR3 has 11 amino acids. The V segment lost 10 bases and the J segment 10 bases; nucleotides outside the gene matches: 7. The CDR3 spells CATEGAKEQFF. CDR3 sequence (DNA): TGTGCCACAGAGGGGGCTAAGGAGCAGTTCTTC.

The rearrangement joins TRBV6-2 or TRBV6-3 to TRBJ2-2; the match to TRBD2 covers 9 bases. V shed 8 bases, J shed 6 bases, and the junction held 10 bases outside the gene matches. The CDR3 loop spans 15 amino acids. CDR1 and CDR2 (germline): MNHEY, SVGEGT. The CDR3 region is CASRPLLAGAGELFF. Here the CDR3 DNA reads TGTGCCAGCCGCCCATTGTTAGCGGGAGCCGGGGAGCTGTTTTTT.

The chain recombines TRBV25-1 with TRBJ2-7, with TRBD1 matching 7 bases. The J segment lost 0 bases and the V segment lost 6 bases, leaving 2 bases of the junction unmatched. CDR1 is MGHDK and CDR2 is SYGVNS in the germline V gene. This CDR3 spans 13 amino acids. The CDR3 reads CASRTGSSYEQYF. CDR3 sequence (DNA): TGTGCCAGCAGGACAGGGAGCTCCTACGAGCAGTACTTC.

The chain is built from TRBV11-2 and TRBJ2-5; 10 positions agree with TRBD2. In germline, CDR1 is SGHAT, CDR2 FQNNGV. The CDR3 covers 16 residues. The ends lost 4 bases at V and 2 bases at J; junction bases unmatched: 7. CDR3 amino acids: CASSSELAGRQETQYF. DNA for the CDR3: TGTGCCAGCAGCTCCGAACTAGCGGGGCGGCAAGAGACCCAGTACTTC.

The CDR3 sequence is CASSLTGRGQPQHF. The CDR3 DNA sequence: TGTGCCAGCAGTTTAACAGGGAGGGGGCAGCCCCAGCATTTT. The chain employs TRBV27 and TRBJ1-5; TRBD1 might be the D (6 bases). The CDR3 loop spans 14 amino acids. Trimming stripped 2 bases from V and 7 bases from J, with 12 bases between. Germline CDR1 reads MNHEY; CDR2 reads SMNVEV (reference sequence).

The CDR3: CASNTLEGQSRSGYGYTF. CDR3 in DNA: TGTGCCAGCAACACCCTGGAGGGACAGTCTCGATCAGGCTATGGCTACACCTTC. The rearrangement links TRBV5-6 to TRBJ1-2, with 7 bases fitting TRBD1. In germline, CDR1 is SGHDT, CDR2 YYEEEE. This CDR3 comprises 18 residues. Germline trimming cut 6 bases from V and 4 bases from J; bases unmatched to any gene: 21.

The chain is built from TRBV19 and TRBJ2-3; the D is unclear. V lost 5 bases and J lost 6, with 9 bases in between. Germline V lookup: CDR1 LNHDA, CDR2 SQIVND (reference sequence). The CDR3 spans 12 residues. In DNA form, the CDR3 reads TGTGCCAGTAGTGGTTCGTCCGATACGCAGTATTTT. This sequence encodes CASSGSSDTQYF.

This sequence joins TRBV5-4 and TRBJ2-3; maybe TRBD1 (6 bases). Trimming cost V 3 bases and J 1 base, with 21 bases left between them. CDR1 and CDR2 from the germline V gene are SGHNT and YYREEE (reference sequence). The CDR3 loop spans 18 amino acids. In DNA, the CDR3 is TGTGCCAGCAGCTCTGGGGGCGCTAGTTGGGCGGGCACAGATACGCAGTATTTT. It encodes CASSSGGASWAGTDTQYF.

This rearrangement joins TRBV30 to TRBJ2-3; 10 nucleotides agree with TRBD2. CDR3 length equals 13 residues. Germline V gene data show CDR1 as GTSNPN and CDR2 as SVGIG (reference sequence). V gave up 3 bases and J gave up 5 bases; unmatched junction bases: 2. The CDR3 DNA follows: TGTGCCTGGAGACTAGCGGGGAGAGATACGCAGTATTTT. Translation: CAWRLAGRDTQYF.

The CDR3 region has the DNA TGTGCCAGCAGTGGGACAGTTAATGAAAAACTGTTTTTT. It encodes CASSGTVNEKLFF. This sequence joins TRBV28 and TRBJ1-4; 7 nucleotides line up with TRBD1. This CDR3 has 13 residues. The germline V gene encodes CDR1 MDHEN and CDR2 SYDVKM. V shed 5 bases and J 4 bases; nucleotides not matched to a gene: 1.